This section outlines one T cell receptor (beta chain) sequence together with its context. Its matching antigen is unknown. These data come from a study of glioma-infiltrating T cells after dendritic cell vaccination. The wider study: Autologous tumor lysate-pulsed dendritic cell vaccination was given between about 2002 and 2012.

Measured with immunoSEQ multiplex PCR; TCRdb has only the in-frame clones, and not every one. The table includes 80,000 to 95,000 clones, over 75% detected once. Trimming took 6 bases from V and 2 from J, leaving 10 bases between them. This CDR3 is built from 13 residues. Germline CDR1 reads LNHNV; CDR2 reads YYDKDF (reference sequence). General observations from the study: Estimated pretreatment TIL content predicted outcome after dendritic cell vaccination.

Isocitrate dehydrogenase mutation was absent in all glioblastoma patients. The rearrangement joins TRBV15 to TRBJ2-5, with D possibly being TRBD2 (5 bases). The material sequenced was blood, taken before dendritic cell vaccination. The TCR comes from a human donor with glioblastoma. The CDR3, as DNA: TGTGCCACCAGGAGGGTAGGGCAAGAGACCCAGTACTTC. It codes for CATRRVGQETQYF.